This TCR beta chain was profiled in a study of blood T cells in healthy people across ages. About the research overall: Template switching retrieved approximately one barcoded beta molecule for each two T cells.

The authors ran a second PCR of roughly 6 to 12 cycles using a sample-barcoded 5' primer and a J-beta primer mix. TCRdb independently ran MiXCR on the 5' RACE reads; one entry per CDR3 protein. The repertoire has about 650,000 distinct CDR3 sequences, about 30% of them found once; the top ten carry about 16%. Trimming removed 5 bases at V and 6 bases at J, with 12 bases between. The CDR3 extends over 13 amino acids. CDR1 and CDR2 (germline): SGHTA, FQGNSA. PBMCs, at least 6.5 million per sample, were isolated. No fewer than 6 micrograms of total RNA were isolated from every sample. This clonotype was seen ten or more times.

The genes are TRBV7-2 and TRBJ2-3, with D tentatively TRBD2 (6 bases). Material for sequencing was blood. The TCR was taken from a woman over 75 in good health. CDR3 protein: CASSRGAADTQYF. CDR3 in DNA: TGTGCCAGCAGCCGCGGGGCCGCGGATACGCAGTATTTT. The full variable domain, its missing parts supplied by reference TRBV7-2 and TRBJ2-3, is GAGVSQSPSNKVTEKGKDVELRCDPISGHTALYWYRQSLGQGLEFLIYFQGNSAPDKSGLPSDRFSAERTGGSVSTLTIQRTQQEDSAVYLCASSRGAADTQYFGPGTRLTVL.